The rows below give T cell receptor beta chains drawn from one sample of a study of PD-L1 blockade in urothelial cancer. Method: immunoSEQ multiplex PCR; TCRdb's copy keeps in-frame clones and lacks some. Among tens of thousands of clones listed, roughly 89% were seen once. This specimen was PBMCs, taken around atezolizumab (anti-PD-L1) treatment. These receptors came from a man between 60 and 70 years old with urothelial cancer. Each CDR3 is given with its conserved first and last residue. The order of the fields is D gene, J gene, clone size, V gene, CDR3 length, CDR3 protein, CDR3 DNA. A D gene is named only where the DNA matches it firmly. Clone size, where shown, is once, few, many, or a class for clones that have expanded.

D: TRBD1
J: TRBJ1-6
size: few
V: TRBV6-5
length: 14
CDR3: CASSMTGVNSPLHF
DNA: TGTGCCAGCAGTATGACAGGGGTAAATTCACCCCTCCACTTT

D: NA
J: TRBJ1-1
size: NA
V: TRBV7-9
length: 15
CDR3: CASSSFGQGGTEAFF
DNA: TGTGCCAGCAGCTCGTTCGGGCAGGGAGGCACTGAAGCTTTCTTT

D: TRBD1
J: TRBJ2-3
size: NA
V: TRBV11-2
length: 16
CDR3: CASSPGTGGGTDTQYF
DNA: TGTGCCAGCAGCCCTGGGACAGGGGGGGGCACAGATACGCAGTATTTT

D: TRBD2
J: TRBJ2-3
size: NA
V: TRBV5-4
length: 16
CDR3: CASSLGSGSSTDTQYF
DNA: TGTGCCAGCAGCTTGGGTAGCGGGAGCAGCACAGATACGCAGTATTTT

D: NA
J: TRBJ1-1
size: NA
V: TRBV7-3
length: 15
CDR3: CASSSSQGGNTEAFF
DNA: TGTGCCAGCAGCTCATCACAGGGCGGGAACACTGAAGCTTTCTTT

D: NA
J: TRBJ2-5
size: NA
V: TRBV7-9
length: 13
CDR3: CASSLAGGETQYF
DNA: TGTGCCAGCAGCTTAGCGGGAGGAGAGACCCAGTACTTC

D: TRBD2
J: TRBJ2-5
size: NA
V: TRBV4-2
length: 19
CDR3: CASSLKGLAAGPFQETQYF
DNA: TGTGCCAGCAGCCTAAAGGGGCTAGCGGCGGGGCCTTTCCAAGAGACCCAGTACTTC

D: TRBD1
J: TRBJ1-2
size: NA
V: TRBV6-5
length: 12
CDR3: CASEGQAFGYTF
DNA: TGTGCCAGCGAGGGACAGGCTTTTGGCTACACCTTC

D: TRBD2
J: TRBJ2-3
size: NA
V: TRBV9
length: 14
CDR3: CASSFAGGTDTQYF
DNA: TGTGCCAGCTCCTTCGCGGGGGGCACAGATACGCAGTATTTT

D: TRBD2
J: TRBJ2-3
size: NA
V: TRBV19
length: 18
CDR3: CASRPGGGLAASTDTQYF
DNA: TGTGCCAGTAGGCCCGGGGGAGGACTAGCGGCTAGCACAGATACGCAGTATTTT

D: TRBD2
J: TRBJ2-5
size: NA
V: TRBV7-6
length: 16
CDR3: CASSLSGGQFGETQYF
DNA: TGTGCCAGCAGCTTAAGCGGGGGGCAGTTCGGAGAGACCCAGTACTTC

D: NA
J: TRBJ2-2
size: NA
V: TRBV5-6
length: 15
CDR3: CASSLLGENTGELFF
DNA: TGTGCCAGCAGCTTGTTGGGAGAGAACACCGGGGAGCTGTTTTTT

D: TRBD1
J: TRBJ2-7
size: NA
V: TRBV18
length: 16
CDR3: CASSPPGQWNSYEQYF
DNA: TGTGCCAGCTCACCACCGGGACAGTGGAACTCCTACGAGCAGTACTTC

D: NA
J: TRBJ2-2
size: NA
V: TRBV27
length: 14
CDR3: CASSFVANTGELFF
DNA: TGTGCCAGCAGTTTTGTAGCGAACACCGGGGAGCTGTTTTTT

D: TRBD1
J: TRBJ2-2
size: once
V: TRBV11-2
length: 19
CDR3: CASSLVGGTAGTFGGELFF
DNA: TGTGCCAGCAGCTTAGTTGGTGGGACAGCAGGGACCTTTGGCGGGGAGCTGTTTTTT

D: NA
J: TRBJ2-5
size: NA
V: TRBV4-3
length: 15
CDR3: CASSQAGLEQETQYF
DNA: TGCGCCAGCAGCCAAGCCGGCCTAGAGCAAGAGACCCAGTACTTC

D: NA
J: TRBJ2-1
size: NA
V: TRBV20-1
length: 11
CDR3: CSAATDNEQFF
DNA: TGCAGTGCTGCAACTGACAATGAGCAGTTCTTC

D: TRBD2
J: TRBJ2-5
size: NA
V: TRBV7-2
length: 13
CDR3: CASSLSGTATQYF
DNA: TGTGCCAGCAGCTTAAGCGGGACTGCGACCCAGTACTTC

D: NA
J: TRBJ1-3
size: NA
V: TRBV9
length: 16
CDR3: CASSVGGRVSGNTIYF
DNA: TGTGCCAGCAGCGTAGGAGGTCGGGTCTCTGGAAACACCATATATTTT

D: NA
J: TRBJ1-5
size: NA
V: TRBV11-2
length: 15
CDR3: CASSWGEGGNQPQHF
DNA: TGTGCCAGCAGCTGGGGGGAGGGGGGCAATCAGCCCCAGCATTTT